The 29 T cell receptor beta chains reported below all come from one sample, sequenced in a study of T cell changes during pregnancy in multiple sclerosis. Assay: immunoSEQ multiplex PCR; the TCRdb copy retains only in-frame clones and omits some. The sample lists 85,000 to 120,000 clones; roughly 89% were seen once. Sequenced here: peripheral blood, sampled before pregnancy. The receptor source for this set is a female donor with multiple sclerosis, enrolled in a pregnancy study.

V usage is TRBV5-4 and J usage is TRBJ1-2; D unresolved. The CDR3 contains 14 residues. The ends were cut back, 2 bases at V and 12 bases at J, with 20 bases in the middle. Germline CDR1 and CDR2: SGHNT and YYREEE (reference sequence). CDR3 residues: CASSFRRGEAFHTF. In DNA form, the CDR3 reads TGTGCCAGCAGCTTCCGGCGGGGAGAAGCCTTCCACACCTTC.

The chain links TRBV7-2 to TRBJ2-7; 7 nucleotides align to TRBD2. Germline values: CDR1 SGHTA, CDR2 FQGNSA. The CDR3 is made up of 14 amino acids. J lost 2 bases, V lost 1 base, and 2 bases had no gene match. The CDR3 sequence is CASSLGRGTYEQYF. Written as DNA, the CDR3 is TGTGCCAGCAGCTTAGGGCGGGGGACCTACGAGCAGTACTTC.

This chain joins TRBV12-5 and TRBJ2-2; D may be TRBD2 (6 bases). V lost 1 base and J lost 0, with 21 bases in between. The CDR3 is 20 amino acids. Germline loops: CDR1 LGHNT, CDR2 FRNRAP. The CDR3 DNA is TGTGCTAGTGGTTTGGGCCCCGCCATGTCCGGGACTCCGAACACCGGGGAGCTGTTTTTT. Translating gives CASGLGPAMSGTPNTGELFF.

The gene calls are TRBV27 and TRBJ2-2; 7 bases are a match to TRBD1. The CDR3 contains 18 residues. The V and J ends lost 2 bases and 5 bases, in that order; junction bases with no gene match: 14. In germline, CDR1 is MNHEY, CDR2 SMNVEV (reference sequence). As DNA, the CDR3 is TGTGCCAGCAGTTTAAAACCTCCGGGACAGCTATCTACCGGGGAGCTGTTTTTT. This gives the protein CASSLKPPGQLSTGELFF.

V gene TRBV11-2 combines with J gene TRBJ1-1; tentative D call: TRBD1 (5 bases). CDR1 SGHAT and CDR2 FQNNGV come from the germline V gene. Trimming took 2 bases from V and 1 from J, leaving 11 bases between them. This CDR3 is 15 amino acids long. The CDR3 reads CASSLLRGGNTEAFF. In nucleotides, the CDR3 is TGTGCCAGCAGCTTATTGAGGGGAGGGAACACTGAAGCTTTCTTT.

The V gene is TRBV5-1, the J gene TRBJ2-5; D is ambiguous. The germline V gene has CDR1 SGHRS and CDR2 YFSETQ. The CDR3 runs to 13 residues. The germline V and J ends were trimmed by 5 bases and 5 bases, with 13 bases remaining between them. CDR3 sequence reads: CASRKAAKETQYF. DNA of the CDR3: TGCGCCAGCAGAAAAGCTGCAAAGGAGACCCAGTACTTC.

The chain carries TRBV29-1 and TRBJ1-1; TRBD1 matches 7 bases. J was trimmed by 0 bases and V by 4 bases; bases with no gene match: 2. The CDR3 has 13 amino acids. Per the germline V gene, CDR1 is SQVTM and CDR2 is ANQGSEA. The chain's CDR3 is CSVGGTVNTEAFF. In DNA form, the CDR3 reads TGCAGCGTTGGTGGGACAGTGAACACTGAAGCTTTCTTT. Based on the CDR3 plus reference TRBV29-1 and TRBJ1-1, the full variable domain is SAVISQKPSRDICQRGTSLTIQCQVDSQVTMMFWYRQQPGQSLTLIATANQGSEATYESGFVIDKFPISRPNLTFSTLTVSNMSPEDSSIYLCSVGGTVNTEAFFGQGTRLTVV.

This chain connects TRBV9 to TRBJ1-4, with 7 bases matching TRBD1. V trimming: 4 bases; J trimming: 7 bases; junction bases outside the gene matches: 10. The CDR3 sequence is 15 residues long. Germline V CDR1 and CDR2: SGDLS, YYNGEE. Here the CDR3 reads CASSPQGVRVEKLFF. CDR3 DNA: TGTGCCAGCAGCCCCCAGGGGGTCAGGGTTGAAAAACTGTTTTTT.

This clone has only one observation. The CDR3 DNA follows: TGTGCCAGCAGTTCCGTCTTACGACAGGGTAACACTGAAGCTTTCTTT. Its translation: CASSSVLRQGNTEAFF. The chain has TRBV27 and TRBJ1-1, with 7 bases fitting TRBD1. CDR1 is MNHEY, CDR2 SMNVEV, per germline (reference sequence). The CDR3 length is 16 residues. Unmatched junction bases numbered 10, after V lost 4 bases and J lost 2 bases.

The chain is built from TRBV2 and TRBJ2-7; 8 bases align to TRBD1. V lost 1 base, J lost 1 base, and 6 bases stayed unmatched. The CDR3 runs 16 residues. CDR1 is SNHLY and CDR2 is FYNNEI in the germline V gene. The DNA of the CDR3 is TGTGCCAGCAGTGAAGAGGGGACAGGAATATCCTACGAGCAGTACTTC. Its translation: CASSEEGTGISYEQYF.

This clone was recorded once. This sequence joins TRBV28 and TRBJ2-3, with D possibly matching TRBD2 (5 bases). The CDR3 runs 15 residues. The germline V gene encodes CDR1 MDHEN and CDR2 SYDVKM. V was shortened by 3 bases and J by 5 bases, with 15 bases between the two germline ends. The CDR3 loop is CASSFPDYQRDTQYF. In nucleotides, the CDR3 is TGTGCCAGCAGTTTTCCCGACTATCAAAGAGATACGCAGTATTTT.

The chain links TRBV27 to TRBJ2-3; weak D call: TRBD2 (6 bases). The CDR3 is made up of 14 amino acids. V was pared by 3 bases and J by 4 bases, with 11 bases between. Germline V CDR1 and CDR2: MNHEY, SMNVEV (reference sequence). The DNA of the CDR3 is TGTGCCAGCAGTTTCGGGGGAATTGCAGATACGCAGTATTTT. It translates to CASSFGGIADTQYF.

The chain uses TRBV29-1 and TRBJ1-2; 10 bases align to TRBD1. Germline CDR1 and CDR2: SQVTM and ANQGSEA. The V segment lost 6 bases and the J segment 5 bases; nucleotides outside the gene matches: 12. The CDR3 length is 15 residues. The CDR3 reads CSVAGVTGGLYGYTF. The CDR3 nucleotides are TGCAGCGTGGCAGGCGTGACAGGGGGCTTGTATGGCTACACCTTC.

J is TRBJ2-2 and V is TRBV6-5; no clear D gene. V was trimmed by 5 bases and J by 1 base, leaving 8 bases between them. Germline loops: CDR1 MNHEY, CDR2 SVGAGI. The CDR3 covers 14 residues. The CDR3 here is CASSTYRNTGELFF. In nucleotides, the CDR3 is TGTGCCAGCAGTACATACAGGAACACCGGGGAGCTGTTTTTT.

The chain couples TRBV4-2 to TRBJ2-3, with 11 bases matching TRBD2. CDR1 LGHNA and CDR2 YNFKEQ come from the germline V gene. V lost 6 bases and J lost 3; bases outside the gene matches: 11. CDR3 length: 17 residues. The CDR3, as DNA: TGTGCCAGCAGGTGGGGTAGCGGGAGGGCAAAGACAGATACGCAGTATTTT. This codes for CASRWGSGRAKTDTQYF.

The chain is built from TRBV5-4 and TRBJ2-5; 8 nucleotides agree with TRBD2. The V gene end was trimmed by 4 bases and the J gene end by 5 bases; junction bases not matched to a gene: 10. Germline V gives CDR1 SGHNT, CDR2 YYREEE (reference sequence). The CDR3 sequence is 15 residues long. The CDR3, as DNA: TGTGCCAGCAGCCGTAGCGGGGCTCCCCGTGAGACCCAGTACTTC. Residues: CASSRSGAPRETQYF.

This chain joins TRBV5-6 and TRBJ2-7; TRBD2 aligns across 9 bases. With V trimmed by 0 bases and J by 3 bases, 7 bases remained unmatched. This CDR3 region has 16 residues. From germline, CDR1 is SGHDT and CDR2 YYEEEE. The CDR3 sequence: CASSLGRGSGGYEQYF. DNA for the CDR3: TGTGCCAGCAGCTTGGGGCGGGGTAGCGGGGGCTACGAGCAGTACTTC. Full variable domain (rest looked up from reference TRBV5-6 and TRBJ2-7): DAGVTQSPTHLIKTRGQQVTLRCSPKSGHDTVSWYQQALGQGPQFIFQYYEEEERQRGNFPDRFSGHQFPNYSSELNVNALLLGDSALYLCASSLGRGSGGYEQYFGPGTRLTVT.

The chain employs TRBV9 and TRBJ2-1, with 7 bases matching TRBD2. CDR3 size: 13 residues. Trimming at V came to 0 bases and at J to 6 bases, leaving 0 bases not matched to a gene. Per germline, CDR1 SGDLS and CDR2 YYNGEE. In DNA, the CDR3 is TGTGCCAGCAGCGTAGCTAGCGGCAATGAGCAGTTCTTC. This gives the protein CASSVASGNEQFF.

This chain connects TRBV6-1 to TRBJ1-4; TRBD1 might be the D (6 bases). The CDR3 contains 14 residues. V shed 6 bases and J shed 5 bases, with 13 bases lying between them. The germline V gene encodes CDR1 MNHNS and CDR2 SASEGT. The CDR3: CASSTATGNEKLFF. Here the CDR3 DNA reads TGTGCCAGCAGCACCGCCACAGGGAATGAAAAACTGTTTTTT.

The chain links TRBV29-1 to TRBJ2-1, with 9 bases fitting TRBD2. The CDR3 length is 16 residues. V was clipped by 4 bases and J by 3 bases; unmatched bases: 10. Germline V gives CDR1 SQVTM, CDR2 ANQGSEA. The CDR3 bases are TGCAGCGTTGTAGGTAGGCTAGCGGGGAACTACAATGAGCAGTTCTTC. Translated, it gives CSVVGRLAGNYNEQFF.

V and J are TRBV5-8 and TRBJ2-6, with unresolved D. Germline values: CDR1 SGHTS, CDR2 YDEGEE. V dropped 0 bases and J dropped 0 bases, with 7 bases sitting between them. This CDR3 has 16 residues. This CDR3 is CASSLDLLSGANVLTF. Written as DNA, the CDR3 is TGTGCCAGCAGCTTGGATCTACTCTCTGGGGCCAACGTCCTGACTTTC.

The rearrangement joins TRBV2 to TRBJ2-2; 7 bases fit TRBD1. The CDR3 length is 15 residues. The germline gives CDR1 SNHLY, CDR2 FYNNEI. V trimming: 7 bases; J trimming: 2 bases; junction bases outside the gene matches: 7. CDR3 protein: CASIQDRINTGELFF. The DNA of the CDR3 is TGTGCCAGCATCCAGGACAGGATAAACACCGGGGAGCTGTTTTTT.

The V gene is TRBV30, the J gene TRBJ1-6; D ambiguous. Germline CDR1 reads GTSNPN; CDR2 reads SVGIG (reference sequence). The CDR3 runs to 14 residues. V lost 2 bases and J lost 5, with 10 bases in between. CDR3 loop: CAWSFGQDNSPLHF. The CDR3 region has the DNA TGTGCCTGGAGTTTCGGCCAGGATAATTCACCCCTCCACTTT.

V usage is TRBV6-5 and J usage is TRBJ1-1, with a possible D match to TRBD1 (6 bases). Germline-derived CDR1 and CDR2 are MNHEY and SVGAGI. Deletions cut 5 bases from V and 10 bases from J, with 17 bases between. This CDR3 region has 13 residues. CDR3 amino acids: CASSTQGWGGAFF. CDR3 DNA sequence: TGTGCCAGCAGTACTCAGGGGTGGGGGGGAGCTTTCTTT.

The chain links TRBV7-3 to TRBJ2-5, with D uncertain. Germline CDR1 SGHTA, CDR2 FQGTGA. V was cut by 5 bases and J by 1 base, with 8 bases left in between. CDR3 length equals 13 residues. The CDR3 sequence: CASSPQFQETQYF. The DNA of the CDR3 is TGTGCCAGCAGCCCGCAGTTCCAAGAGACCCAGTACTTC.

V and J are TRBV5-6 and TRBJ2-1; no clear D. Trimming shortened V by 3 bases and J by 1 base, and 5 bases separated the two germline ends. The CDR3 totals 13 residues. Germline values: CDR1 SGHDT, CDR2 YYEEEE. CDR3 in DNA: TGTGCCAGCAGCTCGAGGTCCTACAATGAGCAGTTCTTC. Translation gives CASSSRSYNEQFF.

For the CDR3, the DNA is TGTGCCAGCAGCAAGGACAGGGGGCGAATAAACACTGAAGCTTTCTTT. Protein sequence: CASSKDRGRINTEAFF. The chain carries TRBV11-1 and TRBJ1-1; 11 bases match TRBD1. Germline lookup yields CDR1 SGHAT and CDR2 FQDESV (reference sequence). With V trimmed by 5 bases and J by 2 bases, 7 bases remained unmatched. The CDR3 is made up of 16 amino acids.

This rearrangement joins TRBV6-4 to TRBJ2-1; TRBD1 agrees at 10 bases. V shed 5 bases and J 6 bases; nucleotides not matched to a gene: 7. The CDR3 length is 15 residues. Germline loops: CDR1 MRHNA, CDR2 SNTAGT. The CDR3 bases are TGTGCCAGCAGTCCGGGACAGGGGACAGGCAATGAGCAGTTCTTC. Translating gives CASSPGQGTGNEQFF.

This chain connects TRBV18 to TRBJ1-5; 7 bases are shared with TRBD1. V gave up 3 bases and J gave up 8 bases; unmatched junction bases: 7. CDR3 size: 14 residues. Germline V gene lookup returns CDR1 KGHSH and CDR2 LQKENI. CDR3 amino acids: CASSPTGSSEPQHF. The CDR3 DNA is TGTGCCAGCTCACCGACAGGGAGTTCGGAGCCCCAGCATTTT.